This TCR beta chain was sequenced in a study of blood T cell repertoires in COVID-19. About the study: Spain, Italy and the United States supplied samples that represented acute and convalescent COVID-19.

Germline-derived CDR1 and CDR2 are SGHRS and YFSETQ. This CDR3 is built from 16 residues. Between the trimmed V and J ends, which lost 2 bases and 2 bases, there was a span of 16 bases. Authors' methods: Reference gene primers were amplified, and this amplification served to estimate nucleated cell counts. TCRdb keeps only in-frame clones here, not all; method: immunoSEQ multiplex PCR. That table supplies the V and J calls and clone size; D and trimming were determined from the DNA. The sample yields 200,000 to 250,000 clones, about 90% seen once. Shortly before study entry, within 2 weeks, exposed participants had met a COVID-19 case.

This chain joins TRBV5-1 and TRBJ1-1; D perhaps matches TRBD1 (6 bases). The sample consisted of PBMCs or T cells enriched from blood (not recorded which). The sequence derives from a man aged 25 to 40 who had been exposed to COVID-19. The CDR3 DNA sequence: TGCGCCAGCAGCTTATCTAACAGGGAGTTAAACACTGAAGCTTTCTTT. It specifies CASSLSNRELNTEAFF.